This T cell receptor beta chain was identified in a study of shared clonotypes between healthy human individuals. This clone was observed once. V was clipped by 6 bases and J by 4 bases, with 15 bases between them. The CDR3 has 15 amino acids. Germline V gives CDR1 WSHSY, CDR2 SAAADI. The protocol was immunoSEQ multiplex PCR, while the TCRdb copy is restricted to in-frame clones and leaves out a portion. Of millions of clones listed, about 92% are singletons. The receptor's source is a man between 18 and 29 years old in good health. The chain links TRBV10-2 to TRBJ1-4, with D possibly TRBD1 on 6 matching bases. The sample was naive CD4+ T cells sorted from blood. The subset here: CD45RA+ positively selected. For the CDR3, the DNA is TGCGCCAGCAGACCCGGACAGACGAATAATGAAAAACTGTTTTTT. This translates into CASRPGQTNNEKLFF.